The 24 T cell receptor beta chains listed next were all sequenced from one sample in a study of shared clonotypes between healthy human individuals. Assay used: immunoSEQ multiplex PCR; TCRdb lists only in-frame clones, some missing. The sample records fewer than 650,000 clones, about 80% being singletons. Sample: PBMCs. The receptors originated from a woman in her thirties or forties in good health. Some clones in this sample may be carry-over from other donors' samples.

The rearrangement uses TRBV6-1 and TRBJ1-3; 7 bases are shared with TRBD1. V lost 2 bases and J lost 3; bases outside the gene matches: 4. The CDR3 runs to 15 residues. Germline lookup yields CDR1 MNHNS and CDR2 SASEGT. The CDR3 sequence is CASSESRTGGNTIYF. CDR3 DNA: TGTGCCAGCAGTGAATCCCGGACAGGTGGAAACACCATATATTTT.

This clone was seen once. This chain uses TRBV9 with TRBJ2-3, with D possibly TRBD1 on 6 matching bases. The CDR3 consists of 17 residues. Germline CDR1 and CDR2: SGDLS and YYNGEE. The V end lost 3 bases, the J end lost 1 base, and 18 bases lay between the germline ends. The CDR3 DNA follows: TGTGCCAGCAGCGCAGTAACAGGGATGAAGGGCACAGATACGCAGTATTTT. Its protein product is CASSAVTGMKGTDTQYF.

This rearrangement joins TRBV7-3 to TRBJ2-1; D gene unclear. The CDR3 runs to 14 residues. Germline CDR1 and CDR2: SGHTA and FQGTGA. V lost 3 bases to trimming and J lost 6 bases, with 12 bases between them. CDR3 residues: CASSLGILANEQFF. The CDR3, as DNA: TGTGCCAGCAGCTTGGGGATACTGGCCAATGAGCAGTTCTTC. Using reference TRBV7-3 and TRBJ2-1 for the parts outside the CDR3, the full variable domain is GAGVSQTPSNKVTEKGKYVELRCDPISGHTALYWYRQSLGQGPEFLIYFQGTGAADDSGLPNDRFFAVRPEGSVSTLKIQRTERGDSAVYLCASSLGILANEQFFGPGTRLTVL.

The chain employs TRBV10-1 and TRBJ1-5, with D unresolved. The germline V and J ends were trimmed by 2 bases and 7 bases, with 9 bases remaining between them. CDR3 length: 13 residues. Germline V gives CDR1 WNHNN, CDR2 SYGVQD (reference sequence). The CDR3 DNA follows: TGCGCCAGCAGTGAGCGGGGAAGGCAGCCCCAGCATTTT. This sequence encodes CASSERGRQPQHF.

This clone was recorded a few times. The CDR3: CASSHQLDREEAFF. CDR3 DNA sequence: TGCGCCAGCAGCCACCAATTGGACAGGGAGGAAGCTTTCTTT. The chain carries TRBV4-1 and TRBJ1-1; 8 bases line up with TRBD1. The CDR3 is 14 residues long. Germline CDR1 reads MGHRA; CDR2 reads YSYEKL. Trimming removed 3 bases from V and 8 bases from J; junction bases left unmatched: 8.

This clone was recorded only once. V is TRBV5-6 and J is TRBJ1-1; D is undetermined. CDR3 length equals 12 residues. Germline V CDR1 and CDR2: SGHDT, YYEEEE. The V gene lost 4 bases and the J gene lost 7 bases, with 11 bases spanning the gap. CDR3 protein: CASSVLGFEAFF. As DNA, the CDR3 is TGTGCCAGCAGCGTCCTGGGGTTTGAAGCTTTCTTT.

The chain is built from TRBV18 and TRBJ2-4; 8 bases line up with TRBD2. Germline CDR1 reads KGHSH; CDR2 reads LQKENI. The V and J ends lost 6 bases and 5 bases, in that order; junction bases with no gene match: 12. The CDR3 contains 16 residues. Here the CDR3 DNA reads TGTGCCAGCTCGCCCGGGGGGGGAGCTGCGGAAAACATTCAGTACTTC. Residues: CASSPGGGAAENIQYF.

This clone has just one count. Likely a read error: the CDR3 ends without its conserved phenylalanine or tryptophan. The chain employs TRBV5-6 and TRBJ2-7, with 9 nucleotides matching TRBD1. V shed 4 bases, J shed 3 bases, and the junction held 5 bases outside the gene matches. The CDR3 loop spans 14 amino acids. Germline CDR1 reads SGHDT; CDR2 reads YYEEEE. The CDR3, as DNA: TGTGCCAGCAGCGGCGGGACAGGGTTCTACGAGCAGTACTCC. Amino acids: CASSGGTGFYEQYS.

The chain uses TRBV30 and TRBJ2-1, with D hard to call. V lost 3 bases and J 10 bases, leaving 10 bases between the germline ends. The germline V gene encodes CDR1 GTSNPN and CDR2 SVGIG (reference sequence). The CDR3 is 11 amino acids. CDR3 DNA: TGTGCCTGGAGAGACACCTCAGAGCAGTTCTTC. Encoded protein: CAWRDTSEQFF.

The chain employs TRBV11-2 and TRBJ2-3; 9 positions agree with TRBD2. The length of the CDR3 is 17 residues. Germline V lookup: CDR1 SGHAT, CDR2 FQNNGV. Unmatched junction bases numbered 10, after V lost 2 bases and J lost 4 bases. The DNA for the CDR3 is TGTGCCAGCAGCTTAATGATGACGCGGGGGGGCCCAGATACGCAGTATTTT. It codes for CASSLMMTRGGPDTQYF. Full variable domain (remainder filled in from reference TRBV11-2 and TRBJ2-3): EAGVAQSPRYKIIEKRQSVAFWCNPISGHATLYWYQQILGQGPKLLIQFQNNGVVDDSQLPKDRFSAERLKGVDSTLKIQPAKLEDSAVYLCASSLMMTRGGPDTQYFGPGTRLTVL.

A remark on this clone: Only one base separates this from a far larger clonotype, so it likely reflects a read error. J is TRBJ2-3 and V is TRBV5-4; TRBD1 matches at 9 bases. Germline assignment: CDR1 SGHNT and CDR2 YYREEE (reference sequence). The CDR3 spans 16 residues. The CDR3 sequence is CASSQAGTGSTGTQYF. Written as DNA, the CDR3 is TGTGCCAGCAGCCAAGCCGGGACAGGGTCCACAGGTACGCAGTATTTT.

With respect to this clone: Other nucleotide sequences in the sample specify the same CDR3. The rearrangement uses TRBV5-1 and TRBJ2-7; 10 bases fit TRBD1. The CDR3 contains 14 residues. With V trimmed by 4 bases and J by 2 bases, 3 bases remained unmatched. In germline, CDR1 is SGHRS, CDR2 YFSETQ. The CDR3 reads CASSTTGGTYEQYF. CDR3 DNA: TGCGCCAGCAGCACGACAGGGGGCACCTACGAGCAGTACTTC.

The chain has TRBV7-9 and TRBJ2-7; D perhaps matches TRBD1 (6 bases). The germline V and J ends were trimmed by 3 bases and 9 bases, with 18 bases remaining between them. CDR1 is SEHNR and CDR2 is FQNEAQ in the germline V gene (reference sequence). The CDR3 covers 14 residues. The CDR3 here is CASSFGGTGVSQYF. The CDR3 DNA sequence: TGTGCCAGCAGCTTTGGGGGCACGGGTGTGTCGCAGTACTTC.

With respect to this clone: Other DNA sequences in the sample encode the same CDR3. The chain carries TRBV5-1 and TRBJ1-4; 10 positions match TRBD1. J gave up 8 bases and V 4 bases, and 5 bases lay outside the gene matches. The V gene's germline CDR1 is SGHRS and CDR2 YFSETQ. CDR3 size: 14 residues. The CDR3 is CASSPGTGVEKLFF. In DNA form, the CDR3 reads TGCGCCAGCAGCCCAGGGACAGGGGTCGAAAAACTGTTTTTT. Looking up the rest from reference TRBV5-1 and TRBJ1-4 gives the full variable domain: KAGVTQTPRYLIKTRGQQVTLSCSPISGHRSVSWYQQTPGQGLQFLFEYFSETQRNKGNFPGRFSGRQFSNSRSEMNVSTLELGDSALYLCASSPGTGVEKLFFGSGTQLSVL.

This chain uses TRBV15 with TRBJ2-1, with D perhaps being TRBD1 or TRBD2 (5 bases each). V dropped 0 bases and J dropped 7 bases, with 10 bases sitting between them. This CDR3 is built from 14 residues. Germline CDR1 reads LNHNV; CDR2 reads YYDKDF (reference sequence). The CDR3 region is CATSRDRGRNEQFF. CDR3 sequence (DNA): TGTGCCACCAGCAGAGATCGGGGACGGAATGAGCAGTTCTTC.

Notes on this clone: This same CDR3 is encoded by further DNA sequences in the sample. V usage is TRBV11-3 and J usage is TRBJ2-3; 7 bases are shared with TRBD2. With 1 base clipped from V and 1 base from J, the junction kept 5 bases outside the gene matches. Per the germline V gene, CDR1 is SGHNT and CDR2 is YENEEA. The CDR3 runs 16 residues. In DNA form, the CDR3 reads TGTGCCAGCAGCTTAGGAGGGAGGGCCGGCACAGATACGCAGTATTTT. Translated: CASSLGGRAGTDTQYF.

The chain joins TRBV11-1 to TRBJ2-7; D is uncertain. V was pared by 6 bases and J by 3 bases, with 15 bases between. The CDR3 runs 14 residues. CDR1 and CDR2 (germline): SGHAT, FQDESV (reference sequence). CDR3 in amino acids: CASSLDPVGYEQYF. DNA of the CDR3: TGTGCCAGCAGTCTAGACCCAGTAGGCTACGAGCAGTACTTC.

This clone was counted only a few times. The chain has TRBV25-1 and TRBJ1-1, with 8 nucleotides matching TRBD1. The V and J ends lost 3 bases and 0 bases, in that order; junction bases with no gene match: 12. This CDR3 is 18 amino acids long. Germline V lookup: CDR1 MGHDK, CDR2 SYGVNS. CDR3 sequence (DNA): TGTGCCAGCAGTGACAAGGACAGGGTAACGAACATGAACACTGAAGCTTTCTTT. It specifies CASSDKDRVTNMNTEAFF. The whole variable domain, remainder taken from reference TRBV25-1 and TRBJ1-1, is EADIYQTPRYLVIGTGKKITLECSQTMGHDKMYWYQQDPGMELHLIHYSYGVNSTEKGDLSSESTVSRIRTEHFPLTLESARPSHTSQYLCASSDKDRVTNMNTEAFFGQGTRLTVV.

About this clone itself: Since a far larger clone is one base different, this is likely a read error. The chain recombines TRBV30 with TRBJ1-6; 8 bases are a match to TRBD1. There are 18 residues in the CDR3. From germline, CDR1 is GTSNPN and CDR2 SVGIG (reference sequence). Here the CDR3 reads CACSGSRTGLSGNSPLHF. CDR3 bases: TGTGCCTGTAGTGGCAGTCGGACAGGGCTGTCTGGAAATTCACCCCTCCACTTT.

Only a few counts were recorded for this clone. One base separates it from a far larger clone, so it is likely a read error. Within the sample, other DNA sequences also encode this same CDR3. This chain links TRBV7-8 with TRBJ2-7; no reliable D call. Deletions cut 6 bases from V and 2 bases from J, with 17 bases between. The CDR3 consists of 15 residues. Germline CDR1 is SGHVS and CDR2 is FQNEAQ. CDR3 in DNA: TGTGCCAGCAGTTTCCTCCGCTACTCGCCCTACGAGCAGTACTTC. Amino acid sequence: CASSFLRYSPYEQYF.

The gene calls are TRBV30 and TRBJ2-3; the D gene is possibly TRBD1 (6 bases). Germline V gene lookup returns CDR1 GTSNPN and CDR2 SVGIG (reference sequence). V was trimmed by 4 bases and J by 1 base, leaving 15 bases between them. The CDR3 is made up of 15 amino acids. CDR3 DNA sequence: TGTGCCTGGAAGGTAAAGGGGGTCGGCACAGATACGCAGTATTTT. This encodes CAWKVKGVGTDTQYF.

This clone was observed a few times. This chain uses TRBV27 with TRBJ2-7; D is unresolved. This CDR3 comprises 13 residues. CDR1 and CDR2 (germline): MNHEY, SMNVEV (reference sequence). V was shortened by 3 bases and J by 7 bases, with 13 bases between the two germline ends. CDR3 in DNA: TGTGCCAGCAGTTTTAAAACACGGTTGGAGCAGTACTTC. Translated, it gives CASSFKTRLEQYF.

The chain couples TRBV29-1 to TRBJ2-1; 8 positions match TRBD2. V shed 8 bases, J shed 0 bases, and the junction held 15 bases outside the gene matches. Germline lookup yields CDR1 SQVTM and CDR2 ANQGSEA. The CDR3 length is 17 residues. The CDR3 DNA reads TGCAGCATCAGGACTAGCTGGGGTTTTGGCTCCTACAATGAGCAGTTCTTC. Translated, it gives CSIRTSWGFGSYNEQFF.

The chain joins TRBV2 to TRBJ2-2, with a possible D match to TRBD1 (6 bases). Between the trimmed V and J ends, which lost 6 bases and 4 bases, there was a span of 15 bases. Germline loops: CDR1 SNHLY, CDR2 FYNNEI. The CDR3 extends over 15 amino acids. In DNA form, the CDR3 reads TGTGCCAGCAGAGCTACAGGGCGCGCCACCGGGGAGCTGTTTTTT. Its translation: CASRATGRATGELFF. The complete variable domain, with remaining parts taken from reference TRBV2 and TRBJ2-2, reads EPEVTQTPSHQVTQMGQEVILRCVPISNHLYFYWYRQILGQKVEFLVSFYNNEISEKSEIFDDQFSVERPDGSNFTLKIRSTKLEDSAMYFCASRATGRATGELFFGEGSRLTVL.